The 4 T cell receptor beta chains in this list originate from one sample, sequenced in a study of shared clonotypes between healthy human individuals. Clones were read by immunoSEQ multiplex PCR, and TCRdb kept only the in-frame ones, dropping some. The sample carries over 2 million clones, 85% to 95% recorded once. Source material: naive CD4+ T cells from PBMCs. As to subset: CD45RA+ positively selected. Every receptor here comes from a man between 18 and 29 years old in good health. Some clones in this sample may be carry-over from other donors' samples.

This clone was seen a few times. Additional DNA sequences in this sample encode the identical CDR3. This chain uses TRBV5-1 with TRBJ2-7; the match to TRBD2 covers 12 bases. CDR3 length equals 14 residues. Trimming took 4 bases from V and 3 from J; bases not matched to a gene: 2. Germline-derived CDR1 and CDR2 are SGHRS and YFSETQ. The DNA of the CDR3 is TGCGCCAGCAGCACGACTAGCGGGAGCTACGAGCAGTACTTC. This codes for CASSTTSGSYEQYF.

The chain uses TRBV7-3 and TRBJ1-1, with 9 bases fitting TRBD1. Germline lookup yields CDR1 SGHTA and CDR2 FQGTGA. CDR3 size: 13 residues. V shed 5 bases and J 11 bases; nucleotides not matched to a gene: 9. CDR3 bases: TGTGCCAGCAGCATGGGACAGGGAGGTGTGGCTTTCTTT. Residues: CASSMGQGGVAFF.

The chain is built from TRBV15 and TRBJ2-7; TRBD1 might be the D (5 bases). The CDR3 totals 16 residues. Germline CDR1 is LNHNV and CDR2 is YYDKDF (reference sequence). Trimming left V 1 base short and J 6 bases short, with 19 bases between. The CDR3: CATSRAMGQPLAEQYF. CDR3 coding DNA: TGTGCCACCAGCAGAGCGATGGGGCAACCCCTGGCCGAGCAGTACTTC.

The chain employs TRBV5-1 and TRBJ2-7; no reliable D call. Deletions cut 0 bases from V and 4 bases from J, with 11 bases between. Looked up from germline, CDR1 is SGHRS and CDR2 is YFSETQ. The CDR3 runs 14 residues. The CDR3 nucleotides read TGCGCCAGCAGCTTGGCGGCAGGCAAATACGAGCAGTACTTC. It specifies CASSLAAGKYEQYF.